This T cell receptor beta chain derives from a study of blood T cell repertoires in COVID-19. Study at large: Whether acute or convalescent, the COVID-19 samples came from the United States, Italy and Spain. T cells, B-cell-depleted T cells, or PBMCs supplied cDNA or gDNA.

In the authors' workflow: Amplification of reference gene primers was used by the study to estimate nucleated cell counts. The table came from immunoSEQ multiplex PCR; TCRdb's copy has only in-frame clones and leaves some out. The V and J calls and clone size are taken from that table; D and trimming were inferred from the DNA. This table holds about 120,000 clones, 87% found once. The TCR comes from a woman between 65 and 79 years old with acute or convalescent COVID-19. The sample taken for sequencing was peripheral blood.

The DNA of the CDR3 is TGTGCCAGCAGTGGGATGGGACAGGGGTGGTCCTACAATGAGCAGTTCTTC. Translation gives CASSGMGQGWSYNEQFF. The chain has TRBV28 and TRBJ2-1; 10 nucleotides match TRBD1. CDR1 and CDR2 (germline): MDHEN, SYDVKM. This CDR3 has 17 residues. V lost 5 bases and J lost 1; bases outside the gene matches: 8. Complete variable domain (other parts from reference TRBV28 and TRBJ2-1): DVKVTQSSRYLVKRTGEKVFLECVQDMDHENMFWYRQDPGLGLRLIYFSYDVKMKEKGDIPEGYSVSREKKERFSLILESASTNQTSMYLCASSGMGQGWSYNEQFFGPGTRLTVL.